The rows below give T cell receptor beta chains drawn from one sample of a study of beta chain features in type 1 diabetes. Produced via immunoSEQ multiplex PCR; TCRdb's table is partial and in-frame only. This sample has 500,000 to 850,000 clones, with 11% to 15% found just once. The sequencing sample was made of naive CD4+ T cells from blood. The receptors were gathered from a young man with type 1 diabetes. CDR3s include the opening cysteine and the closing phenylalanine or tryptophan. The order of the fields is V gene, J gene, clone size, D gene, CDR3 protein, CDR3 DNA. The D gene is left open where the match is weak. Part of the rows lack a size; the others show once, few, many or a class for expanded clones.

TRBV9	TRBJ2-1	NA	TRBD1	CASSVAVTGEFQFF	TGTGCCAGCAGCGTAGCTGTGACAGGGGAATTTCAGTTCTTC
TRBV5-1	TRBJ2-5	few	TRBD1	CARRPGQGRAETQYF	TGCGCCAGAAGACCGGGACAGGGGCGGGCAGAGACCCAGTACTTC
TRBV4-1	TRBJ2-2	NA	TRBD2	CASSQDRAGGITGELFF	TGCGCCAGCAGCCAAGATCGGGCGGGAGGGATCACCGGGGAGCTGTTTTTT
TRBV2	TRBJ2-1	NA	NA	CASSRSGGYNEQFF	TGTGCCAGCAGTCGTTCCGGGGGCTACAATGAGCAGTTCTTC
TRBV6-6	TRBJ2-3	few	NA	CASTDLLSTDTQYF	TGTGCCAGCACGGACCTCCTTAGCACAGATACGCAGTATTTT
TRBV7-6	TRBJ2-1	NA	NA	CASSLSWVLSHEQFF	TGTGCCAGCAGCCTATCTTGGGTCTTATCCCATGAGCAGTTCTTC
TRBV7-2	TRBJ2-7	NA	TRBD1	CASSRTGTGYEQYF	TGTGCCAGCAGCCGGACCGGGACAGGCTACGAGCAGTACTTC
TRBV7-9	TRBJ1-2	NA	NA	CASSSWTAANYGYTF	TGTGCCAGCAGCTCCTGGACAGCAGCTAACTATGGCTACACCTTC
TRBV6-1	TRBJ2-5	NA	TRBD2	CASTLAGVVETQYF	TGTGCCAGCACACTAGCGGGGGTGGTGGAGACCCAGTACTTC
TRBV7-3	TRBJ1-1	NA	NA	CASRWAVDTEAFF	TGTGCCAGCAGATGGGCGGTGGACACTGAAGCTTTCTTT
TRBV28	TRBJ2-7	few	NA	CASSPAQPPLEYF	TGTGCCAGCAGTCCCGCCCAACCACCCTTGGAGTACTTC
TRBV5-1	TRBJ1-2	few	NA	CASSLDGHVGYTF	TGCGCCAGCAGCTTGGACGGGCATGTAGGCTACACCTTC
TRBV6-5	TRBJ2-6	few	NA	CASSYPGVGANVLTF	TGTGCCAGCAGTTACCCGGGGGTTGGGGCCAACGTCCTGACTTTC